This T cell receptor (beta chain) derives from a study of CD8+ T cells in alopecia areata (dated by TCRdb to 2017 to 2018). Describing the broader study: Skin from C3H/HeJ donors with spontaneous alopecia (roughly 6-12 months old) was grafted onto female C3H/HeJ recipients that were roughly 7-11 weeks old. Scalp clonality was compared among normal scalp (n=4), patchy alopecia areata scalp (n=8), and alopecia totalis/universalis scalp (n=8). The RNA source kit depended on sample type: the PAXgene miRNA kit for fixed scalp, the miRNeasy kit for PBMCs, and the RNeasy kit for mouse skin. TCRbeta CDR3 regions were amplified by immunoSEQ multiplex PCR using 35 Vbeta forward and 13 Jbeta reverse primers. Human TCRbeta sequencing covered scalp tissue and sorted CD4+ and CD8+ peripheral blood T cells from patchy and totalis/universalis alopecia areata patients and healthy controls. To study T cell clonal expansion in alopecia areata, the researchers applied high-throughput TCRbeta sequencing to both the C3H/HeJ mouse model and human patients.

This clone is large (0.1 to 1%) in its sample. The target of this receptor is not known. Gene labels and germline sequences for this entry follow the mouse. The CDR3 is cut off 4 residues early in the read; its end comes from the germline J gene. CDR1 and CDR2, looked up from the germline V gene, are NNHDY and SYVADS. The CDR3 measures 14 amino acids from cysteine to phenylalanine. Sequencing covers 30 bases of the CDR3, shown here with the frame starting at base 1. Pooled mouse cutaneous lymph node cells were stained for CD4, CD8alpha, NKG2D, NKG2ACE and other markers and were then sorted on a BD Influx. Receptor amplification or capture employed the immunoSEQ multiplex PCR assay. To provide template for TCR sequencing, every sample had RNA extracted and reverse transcribed into cDNA. First-strand cDNA was synthesized using SuperScript III with a 2:1 mix of oligo-dT and random hexamers. Amplification bias was assessed with a synthetic immune receptor repertoire, and residual bias was removed computationally. Sequencing of the libraries was done on Illumina HiSeq with 60 bp reads that cover the CDR3, reading from J toward V. In the paper's pipeline: Raw reads were preprocessed to remove errors, and CDR3 was defined by IMGT conventions from the conserved cysteine to phenylalanine. To get clonality, Shannon entropy was normalized by log2 of the number of productive unique TCRs and the result was subtracted from 1. Whether each scalp clone was CD4 or CD8 was inferred by checking scalp TCRbeta sequences against the CD4 and CD8 repertoires from sorted blood. Imported from immuneACCESS, the table was reduced by TCRdb to in-frame sequences with V and J called. These copies leave out some clones; in studies compared against another copy, an unresolved V gene accounts for under half, and the cause of the remainder is not known. The V and J calls and the clone size are those of that table, but D and trimming were determined from the DNA. This sample shows about 19,000 clones, and none of them turns up only once. The biggest ten clones account for 31% of the sample.

The full study reports these points: Unlike mouse skin, where gammadelta T cells dominate, normal human skin contains resident alphabeta T cells that get sequenced too, which complicates analysis of the scalp TCR repertoire. Compared with mice, TCR sequences shared between patients were less clear, possibly partly because of HLA diversity across the patient population. Compared with normal scalp, lesional scalp had higher clonality and more expanded CD8+ clones, particularly in alopecia totalis/universalis, a pattern that suggests antigenic drive.

Here the chain combines TRBV13-3 and TRBJ1-1; the D gene is possibly TRBD1, with 6 bases matching. Sequencing used CD8+ T cells sorted from a lymph node. This TCR was recovered from a C3H/HeJ mouse with alopecia areata. This strain of mice has MHC haplotype H2-k. CDR3 protein: CASSEGLGGREVFF. The DNA read from the CDR3 is TGTGCCAGCAGTGAAGGACTGGGGGGGCGA.